This T cell receptor (beta chain) was observed in a study of blood T cell repertoires in COVID-19. Study details: The samples span acute and convalescent COVID-19 from the United States, Italy and Spain. PBMCs, B-cell-depleted T cells, or T cells were the source of the cDNA or gDNA that made up the material.

Sequencing was performed with immunoSEQ multiplex PCR; in TCRdb, only in-frame clones are kept and a portion is missing. The table lists around 300,000 clones, around 90% of them singletons. V was clipped by 3 bases and J by 12 bases, with 14 bases between them. This CDR3 region has 13 residues. Germline V lookup: CDR1 KGHDR, CDR2 SFDVKD. The V call is TRBV24-1, the J call TRBJ2-4; possibly TRBD1 for D (5 bases). The clonotype was recovered from a woman aged 40 to 49 with acute or convalescent COVID-19. The source material was peripheral blood. For the CDR3, the DNA is TGTGCCACCAGTGATGTTGACAGTAGACCTCAGTACTTC. Translation: CATSDVDSRPQYF.